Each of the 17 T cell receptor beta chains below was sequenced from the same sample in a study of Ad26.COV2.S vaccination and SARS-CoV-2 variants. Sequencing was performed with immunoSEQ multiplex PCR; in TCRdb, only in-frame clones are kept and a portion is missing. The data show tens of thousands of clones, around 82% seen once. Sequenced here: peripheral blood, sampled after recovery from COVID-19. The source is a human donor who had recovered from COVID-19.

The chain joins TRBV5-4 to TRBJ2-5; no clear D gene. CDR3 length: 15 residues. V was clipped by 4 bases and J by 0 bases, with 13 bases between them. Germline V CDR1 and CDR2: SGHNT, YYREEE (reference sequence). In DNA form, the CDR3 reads TGTGCCAGCAGCCCACTGGTAGCAAACCAAGAGACCCAGTACTTC. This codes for CASSPLVANQETQYF.

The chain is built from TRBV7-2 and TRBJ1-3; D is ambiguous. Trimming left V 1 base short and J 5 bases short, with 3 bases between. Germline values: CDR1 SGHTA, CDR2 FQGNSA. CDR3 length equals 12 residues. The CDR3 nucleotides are TGTGCCAGCAGCTTAGAGAGAAACACCATATATTTT. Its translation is CASSLERNTIYF.

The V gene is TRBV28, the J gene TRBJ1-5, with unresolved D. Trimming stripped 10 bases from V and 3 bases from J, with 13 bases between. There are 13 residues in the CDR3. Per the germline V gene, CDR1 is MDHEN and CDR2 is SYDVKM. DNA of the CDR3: TGTGCCATTATGGACGGGTCCAATCAGCCCCAGCATTTT. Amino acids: CAIMDGSNQPQHF.

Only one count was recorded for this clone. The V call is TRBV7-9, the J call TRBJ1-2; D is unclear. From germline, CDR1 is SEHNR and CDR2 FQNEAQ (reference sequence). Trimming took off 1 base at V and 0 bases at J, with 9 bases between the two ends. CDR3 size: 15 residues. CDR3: CASSLGVSTNYGYTF. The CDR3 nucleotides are TGTGCCAGCAGCTTAGGTGTCAGTACTAACTATGGCTACACCTTC.

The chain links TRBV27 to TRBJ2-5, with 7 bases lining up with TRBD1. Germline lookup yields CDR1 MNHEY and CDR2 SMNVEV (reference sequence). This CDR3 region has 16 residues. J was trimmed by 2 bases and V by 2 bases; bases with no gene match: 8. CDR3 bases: TGTGCCAGCAGTTTAATTTACCGGACAGGTCAAGAGACCCAGTACTTC. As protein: CASSLIYRTGQETQYF.

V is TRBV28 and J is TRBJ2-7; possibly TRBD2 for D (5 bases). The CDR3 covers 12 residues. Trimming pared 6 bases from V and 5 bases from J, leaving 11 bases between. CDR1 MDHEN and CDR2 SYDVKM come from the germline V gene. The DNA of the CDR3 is TGTGCCAGCAGGGACGAGGGAAACGAGCAGTACTTC. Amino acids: CASRDEGNEQYF.

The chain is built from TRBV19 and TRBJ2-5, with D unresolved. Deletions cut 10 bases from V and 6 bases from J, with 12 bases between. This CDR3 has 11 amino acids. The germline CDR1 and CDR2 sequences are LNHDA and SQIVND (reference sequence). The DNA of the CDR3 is TGTGCCACCGCCCTGGGGAAGACCCAGTACTTC. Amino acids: CATALGKTQYF.

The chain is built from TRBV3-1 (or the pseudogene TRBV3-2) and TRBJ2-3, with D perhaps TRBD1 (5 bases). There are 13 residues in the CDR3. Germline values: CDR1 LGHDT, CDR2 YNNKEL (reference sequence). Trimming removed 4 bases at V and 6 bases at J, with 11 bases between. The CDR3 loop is CASSPLGADTQYF. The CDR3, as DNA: TGTGCCAGCAGCCCATTAGGGGCGGATACGCAGTATTTT.

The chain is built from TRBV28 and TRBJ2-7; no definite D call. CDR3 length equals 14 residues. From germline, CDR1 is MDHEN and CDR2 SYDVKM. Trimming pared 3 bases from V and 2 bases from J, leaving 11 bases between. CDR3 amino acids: CASSFLGSAYEQYF. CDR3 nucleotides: TGTGCCAGCAGTTTCTTAGGCAGCGCCTACGAGCAGTACTTC.

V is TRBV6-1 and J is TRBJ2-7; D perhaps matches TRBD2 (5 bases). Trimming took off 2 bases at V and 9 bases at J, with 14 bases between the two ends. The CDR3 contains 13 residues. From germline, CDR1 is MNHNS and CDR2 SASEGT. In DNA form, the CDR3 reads TGTGCCAGCAGTGAAAGCTATGGCGGGTTGCAGTACTTC. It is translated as CASSESYGGLQYF.

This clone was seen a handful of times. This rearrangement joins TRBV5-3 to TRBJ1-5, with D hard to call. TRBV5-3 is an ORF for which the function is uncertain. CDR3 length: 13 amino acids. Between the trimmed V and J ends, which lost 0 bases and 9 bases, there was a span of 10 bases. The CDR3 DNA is TGTGCCAGAAGCTTGGTTCGGCATCCGCCCCAGCATTTT. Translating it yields CARSLVRHPPQHF.

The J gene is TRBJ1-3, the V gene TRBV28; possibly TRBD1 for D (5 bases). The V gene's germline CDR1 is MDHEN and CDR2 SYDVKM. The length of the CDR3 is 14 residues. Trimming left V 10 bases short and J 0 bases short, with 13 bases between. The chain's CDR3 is CATARTYSGNTIYF. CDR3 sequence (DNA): TGTGCCACCGCGAGGACATACTCTGGAAACACCATATATTTT.

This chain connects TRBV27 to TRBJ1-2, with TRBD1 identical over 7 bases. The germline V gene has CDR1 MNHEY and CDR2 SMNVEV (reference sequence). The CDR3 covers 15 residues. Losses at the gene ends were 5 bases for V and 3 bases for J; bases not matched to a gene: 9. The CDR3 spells CASSGLTGWDYGYTF. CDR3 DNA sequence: TGTGCCAGCAGTGGATTGACAGGGTGGGACTATGGCTACACCTTC.

CDR3 in amino acids: CASSLDSGTGAYEQYF. CDR3 bases: TGTGCCAGCAGCTTAGACTCAGGGACAGGGGCGTACGAGCAGTACTTC. The genes are TRBV7-2 and TRBJ2-7; 10 nucleotides align to TRBD1. V shed 1 base, J shed 4 bases, and the junction held 7 bases outside the gene matches. This CDR3 has 16 residues. Germline V gives CDR1 SGHTA, CDR2 FQGNSA.

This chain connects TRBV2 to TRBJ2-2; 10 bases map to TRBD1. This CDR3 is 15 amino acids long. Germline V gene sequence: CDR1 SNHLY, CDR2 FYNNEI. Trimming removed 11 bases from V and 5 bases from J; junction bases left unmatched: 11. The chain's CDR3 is CAGKTGQGFTGELFF. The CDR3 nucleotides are TGTGCCGGCAAAACGGGACAGGGGTTTACCGGGGAGCTGTTTTTT.

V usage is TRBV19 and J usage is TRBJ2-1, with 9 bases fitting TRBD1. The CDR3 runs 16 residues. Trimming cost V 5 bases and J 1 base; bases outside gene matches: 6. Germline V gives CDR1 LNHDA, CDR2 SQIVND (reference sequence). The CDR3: CASSPGQGRSYNEQFF. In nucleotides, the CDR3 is TGTGCCAGTAGTCCCGGACAGGGGAGGTCCTACAATGAGCAGTTCTTC.

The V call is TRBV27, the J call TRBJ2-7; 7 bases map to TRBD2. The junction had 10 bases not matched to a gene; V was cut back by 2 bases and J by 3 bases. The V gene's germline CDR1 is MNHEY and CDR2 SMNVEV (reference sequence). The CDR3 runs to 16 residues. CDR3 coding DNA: TGTGCCAGCAGTTTAAAGGGTCCGGGACTACACTACGAGCAGTACTTC. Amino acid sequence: CASSLKGPGLHYEQYF.